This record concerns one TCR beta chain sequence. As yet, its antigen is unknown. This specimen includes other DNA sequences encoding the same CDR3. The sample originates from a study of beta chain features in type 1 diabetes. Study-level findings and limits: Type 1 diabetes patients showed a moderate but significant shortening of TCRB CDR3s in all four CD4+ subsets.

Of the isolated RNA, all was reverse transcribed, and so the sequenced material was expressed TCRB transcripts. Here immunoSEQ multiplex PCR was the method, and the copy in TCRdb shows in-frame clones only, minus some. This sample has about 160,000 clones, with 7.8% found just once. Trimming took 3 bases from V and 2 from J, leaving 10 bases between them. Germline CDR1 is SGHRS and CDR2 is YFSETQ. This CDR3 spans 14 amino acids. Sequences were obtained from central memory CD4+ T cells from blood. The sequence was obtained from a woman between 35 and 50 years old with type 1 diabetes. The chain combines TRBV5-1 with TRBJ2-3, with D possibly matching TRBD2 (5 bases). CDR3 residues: CASSSGLYTDTQYF. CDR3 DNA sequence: TGCGCCAGCAGCTCCGGACTCTACACAGATACGCAGTATTTT. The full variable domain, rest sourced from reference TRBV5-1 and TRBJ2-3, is KAGVTQTPRYLIKTRGQQVTLSCSPISGHRSVSWYQQTPGQGLQFLFEYFSETQRNKGNFPGRFSGRQFSNSRSEMNVSTLELGDSALYLCASSSGLYTDTQYFGPGTRLTVL.